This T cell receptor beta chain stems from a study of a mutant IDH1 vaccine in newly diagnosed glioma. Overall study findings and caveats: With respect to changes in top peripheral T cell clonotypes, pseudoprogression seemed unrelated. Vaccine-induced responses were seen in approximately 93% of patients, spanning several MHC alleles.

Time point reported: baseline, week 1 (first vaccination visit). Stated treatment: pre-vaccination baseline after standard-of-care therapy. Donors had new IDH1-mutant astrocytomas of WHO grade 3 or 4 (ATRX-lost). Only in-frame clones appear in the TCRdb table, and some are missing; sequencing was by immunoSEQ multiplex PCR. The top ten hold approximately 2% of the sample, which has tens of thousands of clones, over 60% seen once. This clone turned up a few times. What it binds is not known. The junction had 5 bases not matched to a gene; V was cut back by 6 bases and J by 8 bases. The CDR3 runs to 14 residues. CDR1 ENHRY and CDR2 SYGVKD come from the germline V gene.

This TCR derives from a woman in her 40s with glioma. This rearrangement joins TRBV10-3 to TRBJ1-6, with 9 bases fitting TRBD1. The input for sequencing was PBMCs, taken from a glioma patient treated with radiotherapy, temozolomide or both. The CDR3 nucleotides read TGTGCCATCAGCCGGGACAGGGATCATTCACCCCTCCACTTT. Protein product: CAISRDRDHSPLHF.